This T cell receptor beta chain came from a study of cytomegalovirus exposure and HLA in healthy donors. Germline CDR1 and CDR2: MNHNY and SVGAGI (reference sequence). This CDR3 is 11 amino acids long. Between the trimmed V and J ends, which lost 5 bases and 3 bases, there was a span of 5 bases. Generated by immunoSEQ multiplex PCR, the TCRdb table keeps only in-frame clones and is missing some. This table has fewer than 200,000 clones, roughly 84% appearing once. Sequencing was carried out using PBMCs. V usage is TRBV6-6 and J usage is TRBJ2-7; no firm D call. This sequence was found in a woman between 18 and 30 years old in good health and CMV-seropositive. This chain's CDR3 is CASSAGYEQYF. The CDR3 DNA sequence: TGTGCCAGCAGTGCCGGCTACGAGCAGTACTTC.